This record concerns one TCR beta chain sequence. What it binds is not known. There are 15 residues in the CDR3. The V end was cut by 5 bases, the J end by 3 bases, with 14 bases between. In germline, CDR1 is SGHRS, CDR2 YFSETQ. Primers for the PCR totalled 60 Vbeta and 13 Jbeta. Generated by immunoSEQ multiplex PCR, the TCRdb table keeps only in-frame clones and is missing some. The repertoire includes some 130,000 clones, about 72% of them detected once, and 1.3% to 1.5% sits in the top ten. These data come from a study of cytomegalovirus exposure and HLA in healthy donors. For the study at large: Researchers previously reported finding 90 million to 130 million unique TCR beta sequences from 150 million to 200 million T cells.

Study conclusions and caveats: Apart from CMV serostatus, no immune exposure information was available. A later examination showed that TCR association rates differed by HLA locus, with DRB1 most and HLA-C fewest.

V gene TRBV5-1 combines with J gene TRBJ1-4, with unresolved D. The origin of this receptor is a female donor in good health and CMV-seronegative. Material: PBMCs. CDR3 nucleotides: TGCGCCAGCAGTTGGTCATTTACGGCTAATGAAAAACTGTTTTTT. It translates to CASSWSFTANEKLFF.